The 27 T cell receptor beta chains reported below all come from one sample, sequenced in a study of T cell responses to AZD1222 COVID-19 vaccine. Produced via immunoSEQ multiplex PCR; TCRdb's table is partial and in-frame only. The sample includes about 86,000 clones, almost 80% seen only once; the top ten take roughly 20%. This specimen was peripheral blood, taken on day 0 of AZD1222 vaccination. The receptors were gathered from an adult in good health.

The CDR3 DNA sequence: TGTGCCAGCAGGGGACTAAGGACTTGGGATGGTGAGCAGTTCTTC. As protein: CASRGLRTWDGEQFF. The chain has TRBV2 and TRBJ2-1; TRBD2 aligns across 7 bases. The germline gives CDR1 SNHLY, CDR2 FYNNEI. CDR3 size: 15 residues. J lost 9 bases, V lost 6 bases, and 14 bases had no gene match.

This chain links TRBV10-3 with TRBJ2-7, with 8 bases matching TRBD2. The CDR3 extends over 14 amino acids. J gave up 2 bases and V 6 bases, and 6 bases lay outside the gene matches. Germline CDR1 and CDR2: ENHRY and SYGVKD. The CDR3 DNA follows: TGTGCCATCAGAGCGGGAGAATCTACCTACGAGCAGTACTTC. It encodes CAIRAGESTYEQYF.

V and J are TRBV28 and TRBJ2-4; TRBD1 might be the D (5 bases). CDR1 MDHEN and CDR2 SYDVKM come from the germline V gene. The length of the CDR3 is 13 residues. V was pared by 6 bases and J by 3 bases, with 9 bases between. CDR3 in DNA: TGTGCCAGCAGCGCGACAGTCAAAAACATTCAGTACTTC. This sequence encodes CASSATVKNIQYF.

The chain carries TRBV6-4 and TRBJ2-3; D unclear. Deletions cut 3 bases from V and 5 bases from J, with 9 bases between. The CDR3 totals 13 residues. Germline lookup yields CDR1 MRHNA and CDR2 SNTAGT. The CDR3 loop is CASSEKIGDTQYF. DNA of the CDR3: TGTGCCAGCAGTGAGAAAATCGGAGATACGCAGTATTTT.

The genes are TRBV15 and TRBJ1-5; D is uncertain. The CDR3 runs 13 residues. Germline assignment: CDR1 LNHNV and CDR2 YYDKDF (reference sequence). The germline V and J ends were trimmed by 3 bases and 4 bases, with 7 bases remaining between them. As DNA, the CDR3 is TGTGCCACCAGCAGGGGGAGTAATCAGCCCCAGCATTTT. Its protein is CATSRGSNQPQHF. The entire variable domain, with the rest obtained from reference TRBV15 and TRBJ1-5, is as follows: DAMVIQNPRYQVTQFGKPVTLSCSQTLNHNVMYWYQQKSSQAPKLLFHYYDKDFNNEADTPDNFQSRRPNTSFCFLDIRSPGLGDTAMYLCATSRGSNQPQHFGDGTRLSIL.

The chain carries TRBV11-2 and TRBJ1-1; D unresolved. V gave up 5 bases and J gave up 1 base, with 14 bases separating them. CDR3 size: 15 residues. From germline, CDR1 is SGHAT and CDR2 FQNNGV. The CDR3 here is CASSLLIMENTEAFF. In nucleotides, the CDR3 is TGTGCCAGCAGCCTCCTGATTATGGAGAACACTGAAGCTTTCTTT.

This chain connects TRBV6-5 to TRBJ1-6; D possibly corresponds to TRBD1 (6 bases). The CDR3 runs 14 residues. V dropped 2 bases and J dropped 7 bases, with 9 bases sitting between them. CDR1 is MNHEY, CDR2 SVGAGI, per germline. The CDR3 coding sequence is TGTGCCAGCAGTTACGGGGGCCAAAATTCACCCCTCCACTTT. Its translation is CASSYGGQNSPLHF.

This clone was observed a handful of times. The CDR3 DNA sequence: TGTGCCAGCAGCGCCGCCTCAGGGGGCTCTGGAAACACCATATATTTT. It codes for CASSAASGGSGNTIYF. The chain combines TRBV9 with TRBJ1-3; TRBD1 agrees at 7 bases. Germline assignment: CDR1 SGDLS and CDR2 YYNGEE. V shed 3 bases and J 0 bases; nucleotides not matched to a gene: 6. The CDR3 length is 16 residues.

This clone appeared a few times. The V gene is TRBV11-2, the J gene TRBJ1-1; D is perhaps TRBD1 (5 bases). V was clipped by 2 bases and J by 0 bases, with 10 bases between them. The CDR3 loop spans 15 amino acids. CDR1 is SGHAT and CDR2 is FQNNGV in the germline V gene. This CDR3 is CASSLSRGLNTEAFF. DNA for the CDR3: TGTGCCAGCAGCTTATCTCGGGGGTTGAACACTGAAGCTTTCTTT.

In its sample, this clone was seen a few times. The chain links TRBV7-8 to TRBJ2-5; possible D gene TRBD2, 6 bases. Trimming took off 0 bases at V and 5 bases at J, with 22 bases between the two ends. The CDR3 is 18 residues long. The germline gives CDR1 SGHVS, CDR2 FQNEAQ. The DNA for the CDR3 is TGTGCCAGCAGCTTAGCGCGGCTAGCGCTGATAGGGGAGGAGACCCAGTACTTC. It specifies CASSLARLALIGEETQYF.

This rearrangement joins TRBV5-4 to TRBJ2-7; 11 bases agree with TRBD2. This CDR3 spans 16 amino acids. The germline CDR1 and CDR2 sequences are SGHNT and YYREEE (reference sequence). The J segment lost 4 bases and the V segment lost 3 bases, leaving 9 bases of the junction unmatched. The CDR3 loop reads CASSSGYLAGGYEQYF. In DNA, the CDR3 is TGTGCCAGCAGCTCCGGTTACCTAGCGGGAGGTTACGAGCAGTACTTC.

This clone has a handful of counts. V gene TRBV15 combines with J gene TRBJ2-5; 12 bases match TRBD2. V trimming: 1 base; J trimming: 2 bases; junction bases outside the gene matches: 5. The CDR3 is made up of 17 amino acids. Germline assignment: CDR1 LNHNV and CDR2 YYDKDF (reference sequence). CDR3 loop: CATSRGRTSGVQETQYF. The CDR3 nucleotides read TGTGCCACCAGCAGAGGCAGGACTAGCGGGGTTCAAGAGACCCAGTACTTC.

The rearrangement links TRBV2 to TRBJ1-6; tentatively, D is TRBD1 (5 bases). V shed 4 bases and J shed 7 bases, with 11 bases lying between them. The CDR3 consists of 14 residues. CDR1 and CDR2 (germline): SNHLY, FYNNEI. As DNA, the CDR3 is TGTGCCAGCAGTGCTGCAGGGCTAAATTCACCCCTCCACTTT. Its translation: CASSAAGLNSPLHF.

Only a few counts were recorded for this clone. In DNA form, the CDR3 reads TGTGCCAGCAGGTATGCCACTGAAGCTTTCTTT. It codes for CASRYATEAFF. The chain carries TRBV2 and TRBJ1-1, with D hard to call. The V gene lost 6 bases and the J gene lost 4 bases, with 6 bases spanning the gap. From germline, CDR1 is SNHLY and CDR2 FYNNEI. The CDR3 covers 11 residues.

The chain recombines TRBV7-2 with TRBJ2-3; no clear D. The CDR3 runs to 13 residues. Looked up from germline, CDR1 is SGHTA and CDR2 is FQGNSA. V was cut by 1 base and J by 3 bases, with 5 bases left in between. The CDR3 DNA follows: TGTGCCAGCAGCTTAGGTCTTACAGATACGCAGTATTTT. It is translated as CASSLGLTDTQYF.

The chain carries TRBV28 and TRBJ1-2, with D possibly being TRBD1 (6 bases). Looked up from germline, CDR1 is MDHEN and CDR2 is SYDVKM. V was clipped by 3 bases and J by 0 bases, with 11 bases between them. The CDR3 runs to 15 residues. CDR3 DNA sequence: TGTGCCAGCAGTTTGGGGGGCAGAGCTAACTATGGCTACACCTTC. This codes for CASSLGGRANYGYTF.

This clone was observed a single time. J is TRBJ1-2 and V is TRBV4-1; 7 bases match TRBD1. The CDR3 is made up of 14 amino acids. Per the germline V gene, CDR1 is MGHRA and CDR2 is YSYEKL. V shed 0 bases and J 8 bases; nucleotides not matched to a gene: 6. CDR3 sequence reads: CASSQDWTGNGYTF. CDR3 DNA sequence: TGCGCCAGCAGCCAAGATTGGACAGGTAACGGCTACACCTTC.

J is TRBJ2-1 and V is TRBV9; D is undetermined. The CDR3 is made up of 15 amino acids. Trimming shortened V by 0 bases and J by 2 bases, and 9 bases separated the two germline ends. Germline V gene lookup returns CDR1 SGDLS and CDR2 YYNGEE. This chain's CDR3 is CASSVEGGPYNEQFF. The CDR3 nucleotides are TGTGCCAGCAGCGTAGAAGGCGGCCCCTACAATGAGCAGTTCTTC.

The chain has TRBV9 and TRBJ2-3; maybe TRBD1 (5 bases). Germline V gives CDR1 SGDLS, CDR2 YYNGEE. V was clipped by 1 base and J by 0 bases, with 6 bases between them. The CDR3 runs to 14 residues. DNA of the CDR3: TGTGCCAGCAGCGTACAGGGTAGCACAGATACGCAGTATTTT. Its protein product is CASSVQGSTDTQYF.

The rearrangement uses TRBV29-1 and TRBJ1-2; 11 bases are a match to TRBD1. Germline trimming cut 7 bases from V and 7 bases from J; bases unmatched to any gene: 11. This CDR3 comprises 14 residues. CDR1 SQVTM and CDR2 ANQGSEA come from the germline V gene. The CDR3 DNA is TGCAGCGCGTCCGGGACAGGGGGAGGTGGTGGCTACACCTTC. Translating it yields CSASGTGGGGGYTF.

The V and J genes are TRBV19 and TRBJ1-4, with D hard to call. V lost 7 bases to trimming and J lost 0 bases, with 9 bases between them. Germline assignment: CDR1 LNHDA and CDR2 SQIVND (reference sequence). The CDR3 runs to 14 residues. CDR3 nucleotide sequence: TGTGCCAGTAAGAGGGAATCAACTAATGAAAAACTGTTTTTT. The encoded protein is CASKRESTNEKLFF. The whole variable domain, filled in from reference TRBV19 and TRBJ1-4, reads DGGITQSPKYLFRKEGQNVTLSCEQNLNHDAMYWYRQDPGQGLRLIYYSQIVNDFQKGDIAEGYSVSREKKESFPLTVTSAQKNPTAFYLCASKRESTNEKLFFGSGTQLSVL.

The gene calls are TRBV4-1 and TRBJ1-1; TRBD1 matches at 8 bases. The germline gives CDR1 MGHRA, CDR2 YSYEKL. V lost 5 bases to trimming and J lost 5 bases; unmatched junction nucleotides: 4. The CDR3 runs to 13 residues. The CDR3 nucleotides are TGCGCCAGCAGCGGACAGGGACAAACTGAAGCTTTCTTT. Amino acid sequence: CASSGQGQTEAFF.

CDR3 sequence reads: CASRETALGEKLFF. DNA for the CDR3: TGCGCCAGCAGAGAGACTGCATTAGGAGAAAAACTGTTTTTT. The chain employs TRBV10-2 and TRBJ1-4; D ambiguous. This CDR3 is 14 amino acids long. The V and J ends lost 6 bases and 8 bases respectively, with 16 bases between them. Germline CDR1 WSHSY, CDR2 SAAADI.

This clone was detected only once. The CDR3 protein is CASSETRAGELFF. The CDR3, as DNA: TGTGCCAGCAGCGAAACTAGGGCCGGGGAGCTGTTTTTT. The V call is TRBV3-1 (or the pseudogene TRBV3-2), the J call TRBJ2-2, with TRBD2 as a possible D gene (5 bases). With 5 bases removed from V and 6 bases from J, the gap between germline ends came to 10 bases. Germline V gives CDR1 LGHDT, CDR2 YNNKEL (reference sequence). CDR3 length: 13 residues.

The chain has TRBV6-8 and TRBJ2-1; no clear D. V lost 9 bases and J lost 8, with 17 bases in between. CDR1 and CDR2 from the germline V gene are MNHGY and SAAAGT. This CDR3 is built from 13 residues. The CDR3 loop reads CARSRSLEDEQFF. The CDR3 coding sequence is TGTGCCAGATCAAGGTCCCTAGAGGATGAGCAGTTCTTC.

The V call is TRBV3-1 (or the pseudogene TRBV3-2), the J call TRBJ1-1; tentatively, D is TRBD1 (6 bases). Germline V lookup: CDR1 LGHDT, CDR2 YNNKEL (reference sequence). This CDR3 has 15 residues. The V end lost 4 bases, the J end lost 0 bases, and 12 bases lay between the germline ends. The CDR3 loop reads CASSRNRAMNTEAFF. Here the CDR3 DNA reads TGTGCCAGCAGCCGGAACAGGGCCATGAACACTGAAGCTTTCTTT.

The chain links TRBV19 to TRBJ2-5, with D maybe TRBD1 (6 bases). The V gene's germline CDR1 is LNHDA and CDR2 SQIVND (reference sequence). Trimming took off 3 bases at V and 4 bases at J, with 9 bases between the two ends. This CDR3 comprises 13 residues. The CDR3 loop reads CASSIGRGETQYF. Here the CDR3 DNA reads TGTGCCAGTAGTATTGGCAGGGGAGAGACCCAGTACTTC.